These 32 T cell receptor beta chains came from one sample sequenced in a study of T cells in Graves' hyperthyroidism and ophthalmopathy. Researchers amplified the TCR beta CDR3 regions from RNA transcripts. HTBI primers were employed in a first-round RT-PCR of the TCR CDR3. TCRdb itself ran the multiplex PCR reads through MiXCR, one entry per CDR3 protein. The sample lists 300,000 to 400,000 distinct CDR3 sequences, 18% seen once, with less than 45% in the top ten. The sample taken for sequencing was blood. These receptors were obtained from a young man with Graves' ophthalmopathy.

There are a few counts of this clonotype. The rearrangement links TRBV6-1 to TRBJ2-5; 7 bases line up with TRBD2. In germline, CDR1 is MNHNS, CDR2 SASEGT. V was clipped by 5 bases and J by 2 bases; unmatched bases: 14. The CDR3 runs to 17 residues. The CDR3 nucleotides read TGTGCCAGCAGTCCTGTTTATGGGTCTAGCGGACAAGAGACCCAGTACTTC. Protein product: CASSPVYGSSGQETQYF.

The J gene is TRBJ2-2, the V gene TRBV7-8; D is perhaps TRBD1 (5 bases). Germline loops: CDR1 SGHVS, CDR2 FQNEAQ. V gave up 7 bases and J gave up 4 bases, with 19 bases separating them. There are 16 residues in the CDR3. This CDR3 is CASISVQGIGTGELFF. CDR3 coding DNA: TGTGCCAGCATCTCAGTTCAGGGTATCGGCACCGGGGAGCTGTTTTTT.

The table lists this clonotype with many counts. The genes are TRBV3-1 and TRBJ1-4; 9 nucleotides align to TRBD1. CDR1 is LGHDT and CDR2 is YNNKEL in the germline V gene (reference sequence). Unmatched junction bases numbered 1, after V lost 0 bases and J lost 8 bases. CDR3 length equals 14 residues. This CDR3 reads CASSQEGQGEKLFF. CDR3 coding DNA: TGTGCCAGCAGCCAAGAGGGACAGGGAGAAAAACTGTTTTTT.

V is TRBV6-1 and J is TRBJ2-3; weak D call: TRBD1 (5 bases). Trimming took 7 bases from V and 1 from J, leaving 15 bases between them. The germline gives CDR1 MNHNS, CDR2 SASEGT. CDR3 length: 15 residues. The CDR3 sequence: CASIDRGTGTDTQYF. DNA of the CDR3: TGTGCCAGCATTGATAGGGGAACCGGCACAGATACGCAGTATTTT.

This clonotype has ten or more counts. V usage is TRBV2 and J usage is TRBJ1-2; D unclear. This CDR3 is 13 amino acids long. V lost 5 bases to trimming and J lost 5 bases, with 12 bases between them. Germline values: CDR1 SNHLY, CDR2 FYNNEI. The CDR3 DNA follows: TGTGCCAGCAGTAATATCCGGGCTTATGGCTACACCTTC. Protein product: CASSNIRAYGYTF.

This clonotype was observed many times. The gene calls are TRBV6-2 or TRBV6-3 and TRBJ2-7; D is possibly TRBD1 (7 bases). The V end lost 2 bases, the J end lost 3 bases, and 14 bases lay between the germline ends. The V gene's germline CDR1 is MNHEY and CDR2 SVGEGT. The CDR3 spans 15 residues. CDR3 nucleotide sequence: TGTGCCAGCAGTTACGCGGCAGGGGGACTCTACGAGCAGTACTTC. Protein product: CASSYAAGGLYEQYF.

This clonotype was detected a few times. The chain combines TRBV9 with TRBJ2-2; D remains unclear. Germline V gene data show CDR1 as SGDLS and CDR2 as YYNGEE. V dropped 0 bases and J dropped 5 bases, with 11 bases sitting between them. The CDR3 length is 15 residues. The CDR3 sequence: CASSVDPLRTGELFF. CDR3 sequence (DNA): TGTGCCAGCAGCGTAGATCCCCTGAGGACCGGGGAGCTGTTTTTT.

This clonotype was counted many times. The V call is TRBV5-6, the J call TRBJ2-5, with TRBD2 matching 8 bases. The V gene end was trimmed by 1 base and the J gene end by 0 bases; junction bases not matched to a gene: 5. CDR3 length: 16 residues. Germline CDR1 and CDR2: SGHDT and YYEEEE. The CDR3: CASSLFLAGDQETQYF. The CDR3 DNA sequence: TGTGCCAGCAGCTTGTTTCTAGCGGGCGACCAAGAGACCCAGTACTTC.

This clonotype appeared a single time. The V and J genes are TRBV5-1 and TRBJ2-1; TRBD2 is a possible D gene (6 bases). The CDR3 spans 12 residues. In germline, CDR1 is SGHRS, CDR2 YFSETQ. Trimming left V 4 bases short and J 12 bases short, with 14 bases between. The CDR3 spells CASSQGGGRQFF. The DNA for the CDR3 is TGCGCCAGCAGCCAGGGAGGTGGACGGCAGTTCTTC.

The chain recombines TRBV19 with TRBJ2-7, with 8 bases that match TRBD2. CDR1 and CDR2 from the germline V gene are LNHDA and SQIVND (reference sequence). The trim removed 5 bases at V and 4 bases at J, leaving 4 bases unmatched. The CDR3 has 13 residues. CDR3 coding DNA: TGTGCCAGTAGTGATAGCGGGGCGTACGAGCAGTACTTC. This codes for CASSDSGAYEQYF.

This clonotype has at least ten counts. This chain links TRBV3-1 with TRBJ1-1, with D hard to call. Per germline, CDR1 LGHDT and CDR2 YNNKEL (reference sequence). V was shortened by 1 base and J by 3 bases, with 15 bases between the two germline ends. The CDR3 extends over 16 amino acids. DNA for the CDR3: TGTGCCAGCAGCCAAGTCGGGTTAGTGGAGGACACTGAAGCTTTCTTT. Its protein product is CASSQVGLVEDTEAFF.

The J gene is TRBJ2-7, the V gene TRBV4-1, with TRBD1 matching 9 bases. CDR1 is MGHRA and CDR2 is YSYEKL in the germline V gene. The CDR3 consists of 15 residues. V was clipped by 4 bases and J by 3 bases; unmatched bases: 7. CDR3 nucleotide sequence: TGCGCCAGCAGCCTCGGACAGGGGTATAACTACGAGCAGTACTTC. This encodes CASSLGQGYNYEQYF.

This clonotype was recorded at least ten times. This chain links TRBV20-1 with TRBJ2-7; TRBD1 agrees at 10 bases. Germline V lookup: CDR1 DFQATT, CDR2 SNEGSKA (reference sequence). CDR3 length: 12 amino acids. CDR3 DNA sequence: TGCAGGGCGACAGGGGGCCGAGACGAGCAGTACTTC. This sequence encodes CRATGGRDEQYF.

This clonotype has ten or more counts. The CDR3 loop is CASSDRAVDEQYF. CDR3 DNA: TGTGCCAGCAGTGACAGGGCAGTGGACGAGCAGTACTTC. This chain links TRBV6-1 with TRBJ2-7, with D perhaps matching TRBD1 (5 bases). The CDR3 is 13 amino acids. The germline V gene encodes CDR1 MNHNS and CDR2 SASEGT. The ends were cut back, 3 bases at V and 5 bases at J, with 11 bases in the middle.

This clonotype has only a few counts. This rearrangement joins TRBV6-6 to TRBJ1-2; 7 bases are shared with TRBD1. Germline CDR1 MNHNY, CDR2 SVGAGI (reference sequence). With V trimmed by 0 bases and J by 1 base, 5 bases remained unmatched. This CDR3 is built from 16 residues. The CDR3 loop is CASSYSDPGGNYGYTF. Written as DNA, the CDR3 is TGTGCCAGCAGTTACTCGGATCCAGGGGGTAACTATGGCTACACCTTC.

This clonotype was found a few times. The chain has TRBV4-1 and TRBJ2-3, with 8 positions matching TRBD2. The germline V gene encodes CDR1 MGHRA and CDR2 YSYEKL. The CDR3 runs 17 residues. V lost 0 bases to trimming and J lost 4 bases; unmatched junction nucleotides: 9. The CDR3 region is CASSQDRGGGVADTQYF. The DNA for the CDR3 is TGCGCCAGCAGCCAAGACCGGGGGGGCGGGGTGGCAGATACGCAGTATTTT.

This clonotype was picked up a small number of times. An end of the junction differs from the germline gene, which may be a read error. J is TRBJ2-7 and V is TRBV5-1; tentatively, D is TRBD1 (8 bases). CDR1 and CDR2 from the germline V gene are SGHRS and YFSETQ. The CDR3 is 16 residues long. The chain's CDR3 is CASSHTGGSGPLEQYF. The CDR3 coding sequence is TGTGCCAGCAGCCACACAGGGGGTAGCGGGCCTCTGGAGCAGTACTTC. The whole variable domain, remainder taken from reference TRBV5-1 and TRBJ2-7, is KAGVTQTPRYLIKTRGQQVTLSCSPISGHRSVSWYQQTPGQGLQFLFEYFSETQRNKGNFPGRFSGRQFSNSRSEMNVSTLELGDSALYLCASSHTGGSGPLEQYFGPGTRLTVT.

This clonotype was detected a few times. The V and J genes are TRBV2 and TRBJ2-7, with D maybe TRBD1 (6 bases). The germline V and J ends were trimmed by 6 bases and 4 bases, with 16 bases remaining between them. Germline assignment: CDR1 SNHLY and CDR2 FYNNEI. This CDR3 comprises 14 residues. CDR3 in DNA: TGTGCCAGCAGCCGACGACAGGAAGTATACGAGCAGTACTTC. As protein: CASSRRQEVYEQYF.

This clonotype was counted between two and nine times. V usage is TRBV7-3 and J usage is TRBJ2-1; 7 bases fit TRBD2. CDR1 SGHTA and CDR2 FQGTGA come from the germline V gene. Trimming cost V 3 bases and J 8 bases; bases outside gene matches: 7. This CDR3 is built from 14 residues. CDR3 residues: CASSFSGDVYEQFF. The DNA for the CDR3 is TGTGCCAGCAGCTTCAGCGGGGATGTCTATGAGCAGTTCTTC.

There are a few counts of this clonotype. The chain has TRBV5-1 and TRBJ2-2; 8 positions match TRBD1. After removal of 3 bases from V and 7 bases from J, the junction contained 8 bases not matched to a gene. The CDR3 length is 15 residues. Looked up from germline, CDR1 is SGHRS and CDR2 is YFSETQ. The CDR3: CASSWAQGAVGELFF. The CDR3 coding sequence is TGCGCCAGCAGCTGGGCCCAGGGGGCAGTCGGGGAGCTGTTTTTT.

This clonotype was seen a handful of times. The chain employs TRBV20-1 and TRBJ2-2; possibly TRBD2 for D (7 bases). Germline V gene data show CDR1 as DFQATT and CDR2 as SNEGSKA (reference sequence). With 6 bases removed from V and 4 bases from J, the gap between germline ends came to 15 bases. The CDR3 is 14 amino acids. The CDR3 DNA reads as TGCAGTGCCAGGAGGGGGGGATCCACCGGGGAGCTGTTTTTT. Its translation is CSARRGGSTGELFF.

This clonotype was seen many times. DNA of the CDR3: TGTGCCAGCAGTAACAGCGGGGCCCTTGGCGATACGCAGTATTTT. Residues: CASSNSGALGDTQYF. The rearrangement joins TRBV7-9 to TRBJ2-3, with TRBD2 matching over 7 bases. The J segment lost 6 bases and the V segment lost 6 bases, leaving 12 bases of the junction unmatched. Germline V gives CDR1 SEHNR, CDR2 FQNEAQ (reference sequence). There are 15 residues in the CDR3. Using reference TRBV7-9 and TRBJ2-3 for the parts outside the CDR3, the full variable domain is DTGVSQNPRHKITKRGQNVTFRCDPISEHNRLYWYRQTLGQGPEFLTYFQNEAQLEKSRLLSDRFSAERPKGSFSTLEIQRTEQGDSAMYLCASSNSGALGDTQYFGPGTRLTVL.

This clonotype appeared a few times. This chain connects TRBV7-8 to TRBJ1-2; D unresolved. This CDR3 has 19 residues. The germline gives CDR1 SGHVS, CDR2 FQNEAQ. The V end was cut by 1 base, the J end by 0 bases, with 21 bases between. CDR3 sequence reads: CASSLVNMPGLLSNYGYTF. The CDR3, as DNA: TGTGCCAGCAGCTTAGTAAATATGCCAGGTCTACTCTCTAACTATGGCTACACCTTC.

This clonotype was found many times. V is TRBV2 and J is TRBJ2-7; TRBD2 matches at 8 bases. The CDR3 extends over 15 amino acids. The germline V gene encodes CDR1 SNHLY and CDR2 FYNNEI. The V and J ends lost 4 bases and 5 bases, in that order; junction bases with no gene match: 10. The chain's CDR3 is CASSGGGLGGDEQYF. The CDR3 DNA follows: TGTGCCAGCAGTGGGGGGGGACTAGGCGGCGACGAGCAGTACTTC.

This clonotype was seen ten or more times. The J gene is TRBJ1-3, the V gene TRBV27; unclear D gene. CDR1 and CDR2 from the germline V gene are MNHEY and SMNVEV (reference sequence). This CDR3 contains 14 residues. V gave up 7 bases and J gave up 0 bases, with 10 bases separating them. This chain's CDR3 is CASKEGHSGNTIYF. The CDR3 DNA is TGTGCCAGCAAGGAGGGTCACTCTGGAAACACCATATATTTT.

This clonotype appeared many times. The chain links TRBV11-2 to TRBJ2-7, with D tentatively TRBD1 (6 bases). The CDR3 is 13 residues long. Trimming shortened V by 5 bases and J by 5 bases, and 13 bases separated the two germline ends. CDR1 and CDR2 (germline): SGHAT, FQNNGV. The DNA of the CDR3 is TGTGCCAGCAGCCTTCAGGGGACCAACGAGCAGTACTTC. It codes for CASSLQGTNEQYF.

This clonotype came up many times. The V call is TRBV9, the J call TRBJ1-1, with D perhaps matching TRBD1 (6 bases). The CDR3 spans 18 residues. In germline, CDR1 is SGDLS, CDR2 YYNGEE. Trimming shortened V by 3 bases and J by 0 bases, and 21 bases separated the two germline ends. The CDR3, as DNA: TGTGCCAGCAGCGCCGGAGGGGGGCAAGGGAGCATGAACACTGAAGCTTTCTTT. Its protein product is CASSAGGGQGSMNTEAFF.

This rearrangement joins TRBV12-3 or TRBV12-4 to TRBJ2-3, with 7 positions matching TRBD1. This CDR3 contains 12 residues. V gave up 6 bases and J gave up 6 bases; unmatched junction bases: 3. DNA of the CDR3: TGTGCCAGCAGGACAGGGTCCGATACGCAGTATTTT. Translating it yields CASRTGSDTQYF.

This chain's CDR3 is CASGAGLNQPQHF. DNA of the CDR3: TGTGCCAGCGGGGCAGGGCTTAATCAGCCCCAGCATTTT. The V and J genes are TRBV18 and TRBJ1-5; perhaps TRBD1 as D (5 bases). Germline V gene sequence: CDR1 KGHSH, CDR2 LQKENI. The CDR3 consists of 13 residues. V was clipped by 8 bases and J by 4 bases, with 12 bases between them.

This sequence joins TRBV5-5 and TRBJ1-4; D is ambiguous. The CDR3 totals 14 residues. Per the germline V gene, CDR1 is SGHKS and CDR2 is YYEKEE (reference sequence). V shed 2 bases and J shed 4 bases, with 9 bases lying between them. This CDR3 is CASSFLSLNEKLFF. CDR3 coding DNA: TGTGCCAGCAGCTTCCTCTCGCTTAATGAAAAACTGTTTTTT.

This clonotype was seen ten or more times. V is TRBV6-1 and J is TRBJ2-7, with D hard to call. The CDR3 has 14 amino acids. V was trimmed by 6 bases and J by 3 bases, leaving 15 bases between them. Germline lookup yields CDR1 MNHNS and CDR2 SASEGT. The CDR3 coding sequence is TGTGCCAGCAGACGCTCCCAGGTTATCTACGAGCAGTACTTC. Translating gives CASRRSQVIYEQYF.

This clonotype was counted a few times. This chain links TRBV7-9 with TRBJ2-5, with 11 bases matching TRBD2. The V gene's germline CDR1 is SEHNR and CDR2 FQNEAQ (reference sequence). The CDR3 runs to 17 residues. J gave up 8 bases and V 0 bases, and 11 bases lay outside the gene matches. In DNA, the CDR3 is TGTGCCAGCAGCTTAGCGCCGTCCGTAGCGGGGGGGCGAACCCAGTACTTC. Amino acids: CASSLAPSVAGGRTQYF.